This TCR beta chain was retrieved from a study of human T cells and chemical hapten exposure. For the study at large: Across the whole study, which lasted roughly 24 weeks, patients were given diphenylcyclopropenone on the scalp once a week.

This sample's time point: pre-sensitization, week 0. Treatment of the sample: therapeutic diphenylcyclopropenone sensitization with weekly scalp DPC. Study-level points and caveats: No shift was seen in TCRs above 1 in 1000 frequency with DPC sensitization.

Germline assignment: CDR1 MDHEN and CDR2 SYDVKM. V was trimmed by 3 bases and J by 6 bases, leaving 15 bases between them. The CDR3 sequence is 14 residues long. The sample holds many counts of this clonotype. Its antigen is as yet unknown. Via MiXCR, TCRdb re-called the RACE reads, giving one row per CDR3 protein. In the table there are some 360,000 distinct CDR3 sequences, around 5.5% of which are singletons. The sample consisted of whole blood, taken in connection with sensitization to the hapten diphenylcyclopropenone (DPC). The gene calls are TRBV28 and TRBJ2-7; D possibly matches TRBD1 or TRBD2 (5 bases each). The receptor was derived from a woman in her 50s with alopecia areata. Some clones in this sample may be carry-over from other donors' samples. The CDR3 nucleotides read TGTGCCAGCAGTTTGGGACCTCCGCCCTCCGAGCAGTACTTC. Translated: CASSLGPPPSEQYF.